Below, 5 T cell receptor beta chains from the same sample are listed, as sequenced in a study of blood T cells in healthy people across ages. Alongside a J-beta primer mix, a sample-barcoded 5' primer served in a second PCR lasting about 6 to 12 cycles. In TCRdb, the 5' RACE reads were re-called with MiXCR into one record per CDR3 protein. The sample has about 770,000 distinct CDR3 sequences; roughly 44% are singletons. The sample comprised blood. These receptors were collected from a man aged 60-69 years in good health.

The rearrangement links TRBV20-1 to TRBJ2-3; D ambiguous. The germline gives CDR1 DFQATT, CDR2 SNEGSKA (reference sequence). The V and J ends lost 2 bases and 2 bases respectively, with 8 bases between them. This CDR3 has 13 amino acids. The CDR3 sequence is CSARYASTDTQYF. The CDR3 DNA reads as TGCAGTGCTAGATACGCATCCACAGATACGCAGTATTTT.

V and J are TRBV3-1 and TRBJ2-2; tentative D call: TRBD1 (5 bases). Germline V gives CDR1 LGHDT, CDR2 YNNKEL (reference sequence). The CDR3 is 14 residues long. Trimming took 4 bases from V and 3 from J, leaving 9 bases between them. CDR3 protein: CASSPDSDTGELFF. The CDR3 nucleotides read TGTGCCAGCAGCCCCGACAGCGACACCGGGGAGCTGTTTTTT. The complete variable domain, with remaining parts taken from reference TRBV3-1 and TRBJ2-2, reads DTAVSQTPKYLVTQMGNDKSIKCEQNLGHDTMYWYKQDSKKFLKIMFSYNNKELIINETVPNRFSPKSPDKAHLNLHINSLELGDSAVYFCASSPDSDTGELFFGEGSRLTVL.

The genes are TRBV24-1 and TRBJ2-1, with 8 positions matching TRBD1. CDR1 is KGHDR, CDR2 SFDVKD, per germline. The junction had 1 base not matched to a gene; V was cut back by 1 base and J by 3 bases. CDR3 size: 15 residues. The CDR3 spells CATSDFDRGYNEQFF. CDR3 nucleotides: TGTGCCACCAGTGATTTTGACAGGGGCTACAATGAGCAGTTCTTC.

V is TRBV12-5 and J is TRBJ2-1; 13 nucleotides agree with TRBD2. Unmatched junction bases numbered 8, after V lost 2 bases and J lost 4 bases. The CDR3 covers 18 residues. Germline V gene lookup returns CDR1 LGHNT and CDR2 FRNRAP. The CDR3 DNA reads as TGTGCTAGTGGTTTGCTCGACGCGGGACTAGCGGGATACAATGAGCAGTTCTTC. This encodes CASGLLDAGLAGYNEQFF.

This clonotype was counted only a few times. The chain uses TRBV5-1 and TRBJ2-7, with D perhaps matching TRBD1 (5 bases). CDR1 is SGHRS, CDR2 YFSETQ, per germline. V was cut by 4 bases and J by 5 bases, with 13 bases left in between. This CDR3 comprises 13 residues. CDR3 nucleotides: TGCGCCAGCAGCCCCGCTTGGGGCGACGAGCAGTACTTC. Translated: CASSPAWGDEQYF.